This T cell receptor (beta chain) was recovered during a study of human CD8 memory T cell subsets. Overall study findings and caveats: Diversity, measured as normalized Shannon-Wiener diversity, was similarly high in stem-like memory and precursor exhausted T cells. Effector memory cells did not share this.

Preparation of the TCR beta libraries relied on UMI-labeled 5' RACE. TCRdb re-called the 5' RACE reads; every CDR3 protein appears as one record, without DNA. Its table records 6,000 to 9,000 distinct CDR3 sequences. Turning to this clonotype: What it recognizes is unknown.

From duplicate vials of roughly 150,000 sorted CD8+ T cells per subset, RNA was isolated. Germline values: CDR1 SGHRS, CDR2 YFSETQ. This CDR3 comprises 15 residues. The sequencing input was CD8+ T cells from PBMCs. This sequence joins TRBV5-1 and TRBJ2-3; TCRdb proposes TRBD1, but this gene call is untestable without DNA. The sequence was collected from a human donor in good health. The CDR3: CASSPLTEGPDTQYF.